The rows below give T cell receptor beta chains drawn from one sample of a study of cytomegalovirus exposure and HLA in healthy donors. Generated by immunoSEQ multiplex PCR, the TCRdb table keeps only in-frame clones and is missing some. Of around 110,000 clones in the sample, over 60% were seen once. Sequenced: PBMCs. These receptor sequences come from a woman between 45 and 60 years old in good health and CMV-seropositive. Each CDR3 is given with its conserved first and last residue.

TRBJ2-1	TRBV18	CASSPPTGARNEQFF
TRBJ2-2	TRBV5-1	CASRLSRNTGELFF
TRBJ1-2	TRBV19	CASTPGRGTYGYTF
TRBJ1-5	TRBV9	CASSRTGDSNQPQHF
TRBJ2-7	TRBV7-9	CASTPWTGGEQYF
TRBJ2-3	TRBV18	CASSLLAGRDTQYF
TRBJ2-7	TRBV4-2	CASSQLGAGPTYEQYF
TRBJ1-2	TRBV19	CASSIHRQGFYGYTF
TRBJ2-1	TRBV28	CASTLAGDNEQFF
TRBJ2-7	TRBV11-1	CASSLSGGPYEQYF
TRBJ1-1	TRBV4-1	CATSKADMNTEAFF
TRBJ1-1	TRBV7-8	CASNLQWNTEAFF
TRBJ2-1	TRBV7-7	CASSRLGGEQFF
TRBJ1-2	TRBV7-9	CASSLGPQGRGYTF
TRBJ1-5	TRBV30	CAWKTVNSNQPQHF